This entry is about one T cell receptor beta chain. No antigen is known for it. The CDR3 totals 13 residues. V was clipped by 1 base and J by 1 base, with 5 bases between them. CDR1 is SGDLS and CDR2 is YYNGEE in the germline V gene. Points from the study as a whole: Whole repertoires were not studied in the larger cohort, only one V-J beta rearrangement.

Full-length variable regions came from constant-region reverse primers plus semi-nested Nested Universal Primer A PCR. TCRdb reprocessed the 5' RACE reads via MiXCR and lists one record per CDR3 protein. The sample carries approximately 50,000 distinct CDR3 sequences, less than 25% recorded once. Cells sorted as Tregs were CD4+, CD25+ and CD127-/low. Sequenced material: tumor-infiltrating Tregs sorted from the breast tumor. This rearrangement joins TRBV9 to TRBJ1-1; no firm D call. The receptor was derived from a female donor with breast cancer. DNA of the CDR3: TGTGCCAGCAGCGTACAGTCGAACACTGAAGCTTTCTTT. Translation gives CASSVQSNTEAFF.